This T cell receptor beta chain was profiled in a study of T-cell memory formation after mild COVID-19. About the study: Largely donor-specific sequence clusters came from a couple of donors.

TCRdb re-called the 5' RACE reads through MiXCR, storing one row per CDR3 protein. The sample lists 250,000 to 300,000 distinct CDR3 sequences, around 15% occurring once. This CDR3 is 14 amino acids long. Germline lookup yields CDR1 DFQATT and CDR2 SNEGSKA (reference sequence). The trim removed 6 bases at V and 4 bases at J, leaving 8 bases unmatched. Study-wide results and caveats: Among clones contracting day 15 to 85, CD4/CD8 was balanced, whereas later expanders leaned CD4+.

This clonotype has a count of ten or more. Its antigen is not known. The TCR sequence derives from a man aged 18 to 35 who had mild COVID-19 (a few samples of this study predate the infection). Cell type and time point are not known. Sequenced input: PBMCs or a T cell subset sorted from them (not recorded which). The chain couples TRBV20-1 to TRBJ2-5, with 10 nucleotides matching TRBD2. The CDR3 DNA reads TGCAGTGCCGCCATAGCGGGGGGTTTAGAGACCCAGTACTTC. Its protein is CSAAIAGGLETQYF.